Listed here are 18 T cell receptor beta chains from one sample, sequenced in a study of response to subunit inactivated influenza vaccine (dated by TCRdb to between 2018 and 2020). The method was RT-PCR. Sequencing instrument: Illumina HiSeq 2500. TCRdb's own reprocessing of the public reads used fastp at Q25 and MiXCR and kept productive beta chains. Duplicate CDR3 protein sequences are folded into a single record with the most common DNA and genes. The sample table contains over 400,000 distinct CDR3 sequences; only one count was recorded for 10% to 15% of them. The ten largest clones represent about 12% of the sample. The sample's time point label, decoded: 45 days after influenza vaccine administration. The material sequenced was PBMCs from blood, taken roughly 46 days after vaccination. The receptors were sampled from a man in his fifties who received an inactivated influenza vaccine. Donor details come from another sample of the same person, matched by shared clones.

In this sample, this clonotype turned up many times. The chain combines TRBV6-2 or TRBV6-3 with TRBJ2-1, with D possibly TRBD1 on 6 matching bases. Germline V gene data show CDR1 as MNHEY and CDR2 as SVGEGT. CDR3 length equals 16 residues. The ends were cut back, 0 bases at V and 3 bases at J, with 12 bases in the middle. CDR3 in amino acids: CASSYSFRGGYNEQFF. The DNA of the CDR3 is TGTGCCAGCAGTTACTCTTTCAGGGGTGGCTACAATGAGCAGTTCTTC.

In its sample, this clonotype was seen many times. The J gene is TRBJ2-7, the V gene TRBV7-8; D not resolved. The germline CDR1 and CDR2 sequences are SGHVS and FQNEAQ. The CDR3 is 14 residues long. Between the trimmed V and J ends, which lost 0 bases and 2 bases, there was a span of 8 bases. The CDR3 nucleotides read TGTGCCAGCAGCTTAGCCACCCTCACCTACGAGCAGTACTTC. It encodes CASSLATLTYEQYF.

This clonotype has just a few counts. J is TRBJ2-7 and V is TRBV28; TRBD1 matches 8 bases. CDR3 length equals 16 residues. V was pared by 3 bases and J by 1 base, with 8 bases of the junction left unmatched. Germline loops: CDR1 MDHEN, CDR2 SYDVKM. The CDR3 DNA sequence: TGTGCCAGCAGTTTCAAATATGGACAGGGTTCCTACGAGCAGTACTTC. As protein: CASSFKYGQGSYEQYF.

This clonotype was seen many times. This chain joins TRBV12-3 or TRBV12-4 and TRBJ2-1, with TRBD2 matching 12 bases. With 6 bases clipped from V and 5 bases from J, the junction kept 8 bases outside the gene matches. The CDR3 spans 16 residues. CDR3 bases: TGTGCCAGCAGGGGATGGTCTAGCGGGGGGGACAATGAGCAGTTCTTC. Its translation: CASRGWSSGGDNEQFF.

V gene TRBV3-1 combines with J gene TRBJ2-1, with no clear D. This CDR3 has 13 residues. CDR1 and CDR2 (germline): LGHDT, YNNKEL (reference sequence). The V end lost 1 base, the J end lost 7 bases, and 8 bases lay between the germline ends. The CDR3 DNA sequence: TGTGCCAGCAGCCAAGGGATGTATAATGAGCAGTTCTTC. Protein: CASSQGMYNEQFF.

This clonotype has a count of ten or more. V is TRBV7-8 and J is TRBJ2-5, with 7 bases lining up with TRBD2. The ends lost 1 base at V and 1 base at J; junction bases unmatched: 6. The germline V gene encodes CDR1 SGHVS and CDR2 FQNEAQ. There are 16 residues in the CDR3. The CDR3 reads CASSLVFSGFQETQYF. The CDR3 bases are TGTGCCAGCAGCTTAGTATTTAGCGGGTTCCAAGAGACCCAGTACTTC.

This clonotype was counted a few times. The genes are TRBV6-1 and TRBJ2-7; D may be TRBD2 (5 bases). V lost 7 bases, J lost 3 bases, and 13 bases lay in between. The V gene's germline CDR1 is MNHNS and CDR2 SASEGT. The CDR3 runs to 13 residues. The CDR3 loop is CASKVPGGYEQYF. In DNA, the CDR3 is TGTGCCAGCAAAGTCCCTGGAGGCTACGAGCAGTACTTC.

The genes are TRBV20-1 and TRBJ2-1, with TRBD2 matching over 13 bases. J was trimmed by 1 base and V by 5 bases; bases with no gene match: 17. Germline-derived CDR1 and CDR2 are DFQATT and SNEGSKA (reference sequence). The CDR3 spans 20 residues. CDR3 nucleotide sequence: TGCAGTGCTCCTCGTACCGCCGGGACTAGCGGGATGGGGTCCTACAATGAGCAGTTCTTC. Its translation is CSAPRTAGTSGMGSYNEQFF.

V usage is TRBV7-3 and J usage is TRBJ2-3; 8 nucleotides agree with TRBD2. The CDR3 runs to 16 residues. Losses at the gene ends were 5 bases for V and 3 bases for J; bases not matched to a gene: 10. CDR1 is SGHTA, CDR2 FQGTGA, per germline. CDR3 DNA: TGTGCCAGCAGCCGCCTGCCGGGACTAGAGACAGATACGCAGTATTTT. Amino acid sequence: CASSRLPGLETDTQYF.

Here the CDR3 DNA reads TGCAGCGTTGGATTTGGGACCGGGAACCTGGGGGCCAACGTCCTGACTTTC. Translating it yields CSVGFGTGNLGANVLTF. J is TRBJ2-6 and V is TRBV29-1; either TRBD1 or TRBD2 may fit D (5 bases each). V lost 4 bases to trimming and J lost 4 bases, with 20 bases between them. The CDR3 consists of 17 residues. From germline, CDR1 is SQVTM and CDR2 ANQGSEA.

The rearrangement uses TRBV20-1 and TRBJ2-7; 12 bases agree with TRBD2. This CDR3 region has 16 residues. The V gene's germline CDR1 is DFQATT and CDR2 SNEGSKA (reference sequence). The V gene end was trimmed by 4 bases and the J gene end by 3 bases; junction bases not matched to a gene: 10. This CDR3 reads CSAIPSGRAVGYEQYF. The CDR3 DNA sequence: TGCAGTGCTATCCCTAGCGGGAGGGCGGTCGGCTACGAGCAGTACTTC.

This chain connects TRBV4-2 to TRBJ1-4; D unresolved. Trimming took 3 bases from V and 0 from J, leaving 8 bases between them. The CDR3 loop spans 15 amino acids. Per the germline V gene, CDR1 is LGHNA and CDR2 is YNFKEQ. The CDR3 region is CASSHLRATNEKLFF. The CDR3 coding sequence is TGTGCCAGCAGCCACCTACGTGCAACTAATGAAAAACTGTTTTTT.

The sample holds many counts of this clonotype. A read error may explain this, as a much larger clone is one base away. V gene TRBV7-9 combines with J gene TRBJ2-7, with a possible D match to TRBD2 (5 bases). Germline values: CDR1 SEHNR, CDR2 FQNEAQ (reference sequence). The CDR3 totals 12 residues. V dropped 1 base and J dropped 4 bases, with 5 bases sitting between them. The CDR3 DNA sequence: TGTGCCAGCAGCTTAGAGCGGTACGAGCAGTACTTC. Translation: CASSLERYEQYF.

This clonotype was counted only a few times. The genes are TRBV20-1 and TRBJ2-3; the D gene could be TRBD1 or TRBD2 (5 bases each). The CDR3 spans 16 residues. Germline V gene data show CDR1 as DFQATT and CDR2 as SNEGSKA (reference sequence). The V end lost 0 bases, the J end lost 0 bases, and 13 bases lay between the germline ends. The CDR3 loop is CSARDIRGPSTDTQYF. For the CDR3, the DNA is TGCAGTGCTAGAGATATCCGGGGACCTAGCACAGATACGCAGTATTTT.

This chain joins TRBV7-9 and TRBJ2-7; 12 positions agree with TRBD2. The germline V gene encodes CDR1 SEHNR and CDR2 FQNEAQ (reference sequence). V lost 5 bases, J lost 3 bases, and 5 bases stayed unmatched. The CDR3 length is 15 residues. CDR3 coding DNA: TGTGCCAGCAGCAGCCCGGGACTAGCGGGCTACGAGCAGTACTTC. It codes for CASSSPGLAGYEQYF.

This clonotype was counted a few times. The junction departs from germline at one end; a sequencing error may be responsible. The chain uses TRBV5-6 and TRBJ2-7; TRBD1 matches at 9 bases. This CDR3 comprises 12 residues. Looked up from germline, CDR1 is SGHDT and CDR2 is YYEEEE. The CDR3: CASSLGGDRAYF. CDR3 nucleotide sequence: TGTGCCAGCAGCTTGGGCGGGGACAGGGCGTATTTC.

This clonotype has more than one count but fewer than ten. The gene calls are TRBV25-1 and TRBJ2-3, with no clear D. The germline V gene has CDR1 MGHDK and CDR2 SYGVNS. The V gene lost 3 bases and the J gene lost 7 bases, with 14 bases spanning the gap. This CDR3 region has 14 residues. The CDR3 region has the DNA TGTGCCAGCAGTGACCCGGCCCGCTCCTATACGCAGTATTTT. It translates to CASSDPARSYTQYF.

This clonotype appeared a few times. The rearrangement uses TRBV28 and TRBJ2-3; 8 positions agree with TRBD2. V dropped 3 bases and J dropped 2; count of bases not matched to a gene: 7. CDR3 length equals 16 residues. Looked up from germline, CDR1 is MDHEN and CDR2 is SYDVKM. The CDR3 region has the DNA TGTGCCAGCAGTTTTATCCAGCGGGGGCACACAGATACGCAGTATTTT. The encoded protein is CASSFIQRGHTDTQYF.